The source of this T cell receptor beta chain is a study of OX40 agonist ivuxolimab in advanced cancers. Germline V CDR1 and CDR2: MDHEN, SYDVKM. CDR3 size: 14 residues. The J segment lost 0 bases and the V segment lost 2 bases, leaving 0 bases of the junction unmatched. Profiled with immunoSEQ multiplex PCR; TCRdb holds only in-frame clones, not every one. Of about 100,000 clones detected, less than 95% appear once; the ten largest clones hold more than 0.15%. This clonotype was obtained from an adult with an advanced solid tumor such as melanoma, head and neck, liver or kidney cancer. This chain links TRBV28 with TRBJ1-1, with TRBD1 matching over 7 bases. The sequencing here drew on CD4+ or CD8+ T cells sorted from blood, taken in a trial of the OX40 agonist ivuxolimab. CDR3 residues: CASSLGTVNTEAFF. CDR3 coding DNA: TGTGCCAGCAGTTTAGGGACAGTGAACACTGAAGCTTTCTTT.